This TCR beta chain is from a study of metastatic and nonmetastatic thyroid tumors. Via MiXCR, TCRdb re-called the PCR reads. The sample includes roughly 30,000 clones, 15% to 20% of them seen just once. No patient received treatment before thyroid surgery. Germline V gene lookup returns CDR1 SGHAT and CDR2 FQDESV (reference sequence). V trimming: 8 bases; J trimming: 8 bases; junction bases outside the gene matches: 18. This CDR3 is built from 17 residues. Sequenced material: blood. The source of this sequence is a female donor with papillary thyroid cancer or a benign thyroid nodule (not recorded which). Some clones in this sample may be carry-over from other donors' samples. This chain connects TRBV11-1 to TRBJ2-1, with 10 positions matching TRBD2. The CDR3 nucleotides read TGTGCCAGCGAAGGCCTAGCGGGAGTGGGGCAAATGTATGAGCAGTTCTTC. As protein: CASEGLAGVGQMYEQFF. Supplemented by reference TRBV11-1 and TRBJ2-1, the full variable domain reads EAEVAQSPRYKITEKSQAVAFWCDPISGHATLYWYRQILGQGPELLVQFQDESVVDDSQLPKDRFSAERLKGVDSTLKIQPAELGDSAMYLCASEGLAGVGQMYEQFFGPGTRLTVL.